These T cell receptor beta chains were read from a single sample in a study of OX40 agonist ivuxolimab in advanced cancers. Method: immunoSEQ multiplex PCR; TCRdb's copy keeps in-frame clones and lacks some. The table shows some 99,000 clones, with 70% to 90% occurring only once. Sequencing was performed on CD4+ or CD8+ T cells sorted from blood, taken in a trial of the OX40 agonist ivuxolimab. The receptors stem from an adult with an advanced solid tumor such as melanoma, head and neck, liver or kidney cancer. CDR3s include the opening cysteine and the closing phenylalanine or tryptophan. A D gene is named only where the DNA matches it firmly. Rows give clone size only sometimes, using once, few, many, or a class for an expanded clone.

D gene: TRBD1; V gene: TRBV18; J gene: TRBJ1-5; clone size: .; CDR3 DNA: TGTGCCAGCTCTGGGACAGGGAAGGATCAGCCCCAGCATTTT; CDR3 protein: CASSGTGKDQPQHF
D gene: .; V gene: TRBV5-1; J gene: TRBJ2-3; clone size: .; CDR3 DNA: TGCGCCAGCAGCTTGCCGGGACTCTCCGATACGCAGTATTTT; CDR3 protein: CASSLPGLSDTQYF
D gene: TRBD1; V gene: TRBV19; J gene: TRBJ2-7; clone size: .; CDR3 DNA: TGTGCCAGTAGTATGAAACAGGGGGGTCTTACCTACGAGCAGTACTTC; CDR3 protein: CASSMKQGGLTYEQYF
D gene: TRBD2; V gene: TRBV4-3; J gene: TRBJ2-3; clone size: .; CDR3 DNA: TGCGCCAGCAGCCAAGGGGTAGCGGGGGGGCCGCGCACAGATACGCAGTATTTT; CDR3 protein: CASSQGVAGGPRTDTQYF
D gene: TRBD1; V gene: TRBV12-5; J gene: TRBJ1-3; clone size: once; CDR3 DNA: TGTGCTAGTGGTTTTGCAGGGGGCATGTCTGGAAACACCATATATTTT; CDR3 protein: CASGFAGGMSGNTIYF
D gene: TRBD1; V gene: TRBV10-3; J gene: TRBJ1-5; clone size: .; CDR3 DNA: TGTGCCATCAGTCCTGGGGGGACAGGGAATCAGCCCCAGCATTTT; CDR3 protein: CAISPGGTGNQPQHF
D gene: .; V gene: TRBV7-8; J gene: TRBJ1-1; clone size: few; CDR3 DNA: TGTGCCAGCAGCCAAAATAGGGCGGGGACTGAAGCTTTCTTT; CDR3 protein: CASSQNRAGTEAFF
D gene: TRBD1; V gene: TRBV7-2; J gene: TRBJ2-4; clone size: .; CDR3 DNA: TGTGCCAGCAGCTCCCCACAGGGGGTACGAAACATTCAGTACTTC; CDR3 protein: CASSSPQGVRNIQYF
D gene: .; V gene: TRBV5-1; J gene: TRBJ1-2; clone size: few; CDR3 DNA: TGCGCCAGCAGCATGACGGCTTATGGCTACACCTTC; CDR3 protein: CASSMTAYGYTF
D gene: TRBD1; V gene: TRBV2; J gene: TRBJ2-7; clone size: .; CDR3 DNA: TGTGCCAGCAGTGTGGGACAGGGAGCCATCCACTCCTACGAGCAGTACTTC; CDR3 protein: CASSVGQGAIHSYEQYF
D gene: .; V gene: TRBV6-1; J gene: TRBJ2-7; clone size: .; CDR3 DNA: TGTGCCAGCAGTCCACTTGGGCGGGTCCACTACGAGCAGTACTTC; CDR3 protein: CASSPLGRVHYEQYF
D gene: .; V gene: TRBV28; J gene: TRBJ1-2; clone size: once; CDR3 DNA: TGTGCCAGCAGTCCAGAAAGAGGGCCTGGGAACTATGGCTACACCTTC; CDR3 protein: CASSPERGPGNYGYTF
D gene: .; V gene: TRBV5-6; J gene: TRBJ1-1; clone size: few; CDR3 DNA: TGTGCCAGCAGCTTGAGACAGCACACTGAAGCTTTCTTT; CDR3 protein: CASSLRQHTEAFF
D gene: TRBD1; V gene: TRBV7-2; J gene: TRBJ1-2; clone size: .; CDR3 DNA: TGTGCCAGCAGCCCGGGACAGAACTATCGCTACACCTTC; CDR3 protein: CASSPGQNYRYTF
D gene: TRBD1; V gene: TRBV14; J gene: TRBJ2-7; clone size: .; CDR3 DNA: TGTGCCAGCAGCCAAGTTTCTGGACAGGTATACGAGCAGTACTTC; CDR3 protein: CASSQVSGQVYEQYF
D gene: .; V gene: TRBV2; J gene: TRBJ1-2; clone size: .; CDR3 DNA: TGTGCCAGCACCAGGGAAAGGTCACCTGGGCTCGACACCTTC; CDR3 protein: CASTRERSPGLDTF
D gene: TRBD1; V gene: TRBV18; J gene: TRBJ1-1; clone size: .; CDR3 DNA: TGTGCCAGCTCACCCGGACAGGGGGAAAGGGCTGAAGCTTTCTTT; CDR3 protein: CASSPGQGERAEAFF
D gene: .; V gene: TRBV19; J gene: TRBJ1-6; clone size: .; CDR3 DNA: TGTGCCAGTAGTGCCCAGGGAGTTGGTTCACCCCTCCACTTT; CDR3 protein: CASSAQGVGSPLHF
D gene: .; V gene: TRBV19; J gene: TRBJ1-2; clone size: once; CDR3 DNA: TGTGCCAGTAGTTCGGGTTGGGCCCGGCCCCTCTATGGCTACACCTTC; CDR3 protein: CASSSGWARPLYGYTF
D gene: TRBD1; V gene: TRBV15; J gene: TRBJ1-2; clone size: .; CDR3 DNA: TGTGCCACTGCCCCGGGACAGGGGCTACCTGGCTATGGCTACACCTTC; CDR3 protein: CATAPGQGLPGYGYTF
D gene: .; V gene: TRBV15; J gene: TRBJ1-5; clone size: .; CDR3 DNA: TGTGCCACCAGCAGAGCTGGCAGCCGCAATCAGCCCCAGCATTTT; CDR3 protein: CATSRAGSRNQPQHF
D gene: .; V gene: TRBV4-1; J gene: TRBJ2-7; clone size: .; CDR3 DNA: TGCGCCAGCAGCCAAGTCTGGGGGGGCTTGGAGGAGCAGTACTTC; CDR3 protein: CASSQVWGGLEEQYF
D gene: .; V gene: TRBV6-1; J gene: TRBJ2-3; clone size: .; CDR3 DNA: TGTGCCAGCAGGGACTTTTGGAGCACAGATACGCAGTATTTT; CDR3 protein: CASRDFWSTDTQYF
D gene: .; V gene: TRBV19; J gene: TRBJ1-2; clone size: .; CDR3 DNA: TGTGCCAGTAAGGTAGCAGGCCAGGGTGATCATGGCTACACCTTC; CDR3 protein: CASKVAGQGDHGYTF
D gene: .; V gene: TRBV6-6; J gene: TRBJ1-1; clone size: .; CDR3 DNA: TGTGCCAGCAGTTACGCCGGGACCGGAATGAACACTGAAGCTTTCTTT; CDR3 protein: CASSYAGTGMNTEAFF
D gene: TRBD1; V gene: TRBV28; J gene: TRBJ1-2; clone size: .; CDR3 DNA: TGTGCCAGCAGTGAGGCCGGGACAGGGGCGAACTATGGCTACACCTTC; CDR3 protein: CASSEAGTGANYGYTF
D gene: TRBD1; V gene: TRBV18; J gene: TRBJ2-5; clone size: .; CDR3 DNA: TGTGCCAGCTCACCACGGGGACAGCTACAAGAGACCCAGTACTTC; CDR3 protein: CASSPRGQLQETQYF
D gene: .; V gene: TRBV19; J gene: TRBJ1-4; clone size: .; CDR3 DNA: TGTGCCAGTAGTATTGGGGGACGAGAAAAACTGTTTTTT; CDR3 protein: CASSIGGREKLFF
D gene: .; V gene: TRBV5-1; J gene: TRBJ2-2; clone size: once; CDR3 DNA: TGCGCCAGCAGCTTGGGTAGGGGTACTACCGGGGAGCTGTTTTTT; CDR3 protein: CASSLGRGTTGELFF
D gene: .; V gene: TRBV2; J gene: TRBJ2-7; clone size: once; CDR3 DNA: TGTGCCAGCGGACCGGGCTCACGAACGGGGGAGCAGTACTTC; CDR3 protein: CASGPGSRTGEQYF
D gene: .; V gene: TRBV5-6; J gene: TRBJ2-3; clone size: .; CDR3 DNA: TGTGCCAGCAGCCCTGGGAGGGGGGGCCTGAATACGCAGTATTTT; CDR3 protein: CASSPGRGGLNTQYF
D gene: TRBD1; V gene: TRBV5-1; J gene: TRBJ1-2; clone size: once; CDR3 DNA: TGCGCCAGCAGCTCGGGACAGAACTATGGCTACACCTTC; CDR3 protein: CASSSGQNYGYTF